The sequence of this T cell receptor (beta chain) was determined in a study of memory CD4+ T cells and cytomegalovirus serostatus (dated by TCRdb to about 2019). With respect to the entire study: The cohort included around 35 healthy adults from Belgium, of whom 9 were CMV seropositive and 24 were CMV seronegative. To replicate a published TCR-based CMV serostatus classifier, the researchers sequenced the CD4+ memory TCRbeta repertoires of a Belgian cohort whose cytomegalovirus serostatus was known. What the study reported, not specific to this receptor: A median bootstrapped AUC of around 0.95 with a 95% CI of 0.76-1.00 was achieved on the Belgian cohort by the original-framework classifier. Among the 150 to 200 previously reported CMV-associated TCRbeta sequences, over 65 showed up in the CD4+ memory repertoires, with each one found in between one and five individuals. Only CD4+CD45RO+ memory cells were sequenced, in contrast to the original study, in which naive and memory CD4+ and CD8+ populations were covered. The results were read as suggesting that the CMV-associated TCR signature is, for the most part, present in the CD4+ memory repertoire. CMV serostatus prediction reached a median bootstrapped AUC of roughly 0.96 with the original framework and 0.91 with a US-trained random forest.

A FACSAria II was used to sort memory CD4+ T cells, defined as single viable CD3+CD4+CD8-CD45RO+ cells. CMV serostatus was assessed using a Roche Elecsys assay, by which serum IgG against CMV pp150, pp28, p38 and p52 was detected. Following thawing, total CD4+ T cells were enriched through positive selection using CD4 magnetic microbeads. The samples came from a different study that was designed specifically to examine the CD4+ T cell memory repertoire. Peripheral blood mononuclear cells were isolated and cryopreserved according to standard operating procedures, and serum was kept at -80 degrees C. CD3-PerCP (BW264/56), CD4-APC (RPA-T4), CD45RO-PE (UCHT1) and CD8-Pacific Orange (3B5) antibodies were used for staining, and non-viable cells were excluded with Sytox blue. Genomic DNA was extracted from sorted cells with the Quick-DNA Microprep Kit. Amplification of TCRbeta DNA was done with the immunoSEQ hsTCRbeta kit, following the protocol from the manufacturer. An Illumina MiSeq instrument was used to sequence the TCRbeta libraries. On the authors' methods: Removing out-of-frame sequences left fewer than 2.5 million distinct TCRbeta sequences, an average of about 70,000 per individual. Each individual was scored using the number of 150 to 200 previously reported CMV-associated TCRbeta sequences that the individual carried and the total number of productive distinct TCRbeta sequences. A beta-binomial model was reimplemented in Python, and scikit-learn random forests with default parameters were trained on data from the US cohort. On the Belgian cohort, classifier performance was reported as the median AUC, along with percentile confidence intervals, across 10,000 bootstrap iterations. TCRdb limited this immuneACCESS table to in-frame rearrangements with V and J called. A share of clones is missing; checked studies link under half to unresolved V genes, and the rest is unexplained. V, J and clone size derive from that table, while D and trimming were established from the DNA sequence. The sample table records approximately 63,000 clones; around three quarters of these occur just once. The leading ten clones occupy approximately 0.5% of the sample.

This clone was observed a handful of times. Its antigen is not yet known. One base away there is no much larger clone; base qualities are not given. From V the trimming removes 4 bases and from J it removes 1 base, while the gene matches leave 9 bases of the junction unaccounted for. CDR1 and CDR2, looked up from the germline V gene, are MNHEY and SVGAGI. The CDR3, from cysteine to phenylalanine, totals 16 residues. Here the CDR3 DNA is all that survives: 48 bases in frame from base 1. Material: memory CD4+ T cells from blood. The receptor comes from an adult in good health and CMV-seronegative. Some clones in this sample may be carry-over from other donors' samples. This chain is built from TRBV6-5 and TRBJ2-7; the junction holds 8 bases that match TRBD2. The DNA sequence reads TGTGCCAGCAGTTCTCTAAGCGGGGGACTGTCCTACGAGCAGTACTTC. Its protein is CASSSLSGGLSYEQYF.